The present T cell receptor (beta chain) was sequenced within a study of sequential checkpoint blockade in melanoma. Across the whole study: First-line arms were nivolumab then ipilimumab, or the reverse, randomized 1:1.

In this sample, this clone turned up a few times. Treatment: randomized to nivolumab then ipilimumab (arm A) or the reverse (arm B). None of the patients previously received DNA-damaging chemotherapy. PBMC sorting kept live CD3+CD8+ cells without CD19 or CD56. Profiling relied on immunoSEQ multiplex PCR, and the TCRdb table lists in-frame clones only, not all of them. The top ten hold roughly 10% of the sample, which has approximately 10,000 clones, around four fifths seen once. Germline assignment: CDR1 SEHNR and CDR2 FQNEAQ (reference sequence). V was cut by 5 bases and J by 3 bases, with 11 bases left in between. The CDR3 loop spans 13 amino acids.

J is TRBJ2-7 and V is TRBV7-9; D is possibly TRBD2 (5 bases). The specimen comprised CD8+ T cells sorted from blood (inferred from file names), sampled from a patient given nivolumab and ipilimumab in sequence. The sequence was obtained from a human donor with melanoma. The chain's CDR3 is CASSQTRGYEQYF. CDR3 DNA: TGTGCCAGCAGCCAAACTAGAGGCTACGAGCAGTACTTC.